This T cell receptor (beta chain) originates from a study of a mutant IDH1 vaccine in newly diagnosed glioma. Study-wide context: Vaccines began 4-6 weeks after radiotherapy alone, or with temozolomide cycles. It was radiotherapy, temozolomide, or both that patients received previously, with most receiving both.

Libraries were prepared by immunoSEQ multiplex PCR; TCRdb keeps only in-frame clonotypes and omits some of them. The repertoire holds some 42,000 clones, 70% to 85% seen once, with approximately 19% in the top ten. Time point specified: week 47, end of study. The vaccine gave 300 ug of a 20-mer mutant IDH1 peptide subcutaneously per dose. Notes on this clone: Its target is not known.

This receptor was identified in a young man with glioma. Some clones in this sample may be carry-over from other donors' samples. Sequencing was performed on PBMCs, taken from a glioma patient whose treatment included an IDH1 peptide vaccine.

DNA for the CDR3: TGTGCCAGCACCCCAGACAGGGTTGGGACCGGGGAGCTGTTTTTT. It yields the protein CASTPDRVGTGELFF. V and J are TRBV6-5 and TRBJ2-2, with TRBD1 matching 7 bases. The CDR3 totals 15 residues. CDR1 and CDR2 (germline): MNHEY, SVGAGI. The ends lost 7 bases at V and 5 bases at J; junction bases unmatched: 10.